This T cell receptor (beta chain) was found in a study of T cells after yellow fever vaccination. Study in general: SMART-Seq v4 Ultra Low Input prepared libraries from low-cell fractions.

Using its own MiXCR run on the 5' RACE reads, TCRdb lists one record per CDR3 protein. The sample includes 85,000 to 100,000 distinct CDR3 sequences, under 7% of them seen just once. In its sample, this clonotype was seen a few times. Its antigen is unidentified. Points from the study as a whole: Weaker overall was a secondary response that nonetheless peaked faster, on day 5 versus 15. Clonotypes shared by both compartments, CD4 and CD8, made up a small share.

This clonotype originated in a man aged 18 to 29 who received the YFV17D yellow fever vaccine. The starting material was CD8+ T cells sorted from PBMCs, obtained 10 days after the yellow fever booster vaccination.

CDR3 DNA sequence: TGCAGTGCTAGATCCGGACAGGACTACGAGCAGTACGTC. Its translation is CSARSGQDYEQYV. This chain uses TRBV20-1 with TRBJ2-7, with TRBD1 matching over 7 bases. This CDR3 has 13 amino acids. Germline-derived CDR1 and CDR2 are DFQATT and SNEGSKA (reference sequence). Trimming removed 2 bases from V and 3 bases from J; junction bases left unmatched: 4.